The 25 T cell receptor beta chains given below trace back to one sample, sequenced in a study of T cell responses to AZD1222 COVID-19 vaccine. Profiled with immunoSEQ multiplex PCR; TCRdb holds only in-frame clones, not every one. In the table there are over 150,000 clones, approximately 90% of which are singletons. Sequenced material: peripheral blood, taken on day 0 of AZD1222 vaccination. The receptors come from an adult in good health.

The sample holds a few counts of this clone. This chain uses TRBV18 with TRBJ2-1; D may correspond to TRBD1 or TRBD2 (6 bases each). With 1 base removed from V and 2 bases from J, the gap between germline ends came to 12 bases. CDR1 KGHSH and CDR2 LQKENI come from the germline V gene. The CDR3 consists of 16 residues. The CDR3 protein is CASSPRPGAAYNEQFF. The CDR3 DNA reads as TGTGCCAGCTCACCACGGCCGGGGGCGGCCTACAATGAGCAGTTCTTC.

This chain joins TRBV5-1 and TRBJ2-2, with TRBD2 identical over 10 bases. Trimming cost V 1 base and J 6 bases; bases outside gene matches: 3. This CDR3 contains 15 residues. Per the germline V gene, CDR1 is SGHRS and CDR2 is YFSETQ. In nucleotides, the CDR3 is TGCGCCAGCAGCTTGAGCGGGGGGGCCGCCGGGGAGCTGTTTTTT. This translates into CASSLSGGAAGELFF.

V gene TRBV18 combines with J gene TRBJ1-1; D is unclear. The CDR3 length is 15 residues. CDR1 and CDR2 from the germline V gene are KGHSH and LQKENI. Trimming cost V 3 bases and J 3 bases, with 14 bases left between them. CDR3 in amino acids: CASSPISGSDTEAFF. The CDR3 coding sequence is TGTGCCAGCTCACCGATCTCCGGGTCGGACACTGAAGCTTTCTTT.

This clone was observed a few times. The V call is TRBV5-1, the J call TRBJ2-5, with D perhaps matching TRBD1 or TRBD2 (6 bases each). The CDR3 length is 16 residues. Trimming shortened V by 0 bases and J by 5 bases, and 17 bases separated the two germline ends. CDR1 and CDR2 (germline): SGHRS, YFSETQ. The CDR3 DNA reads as TGCGCCAGCAGCTTGGCGGTCGGGGGCGCTCGGGAGACCCAGTACTTC. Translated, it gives CASSLAVGGARETQYF.

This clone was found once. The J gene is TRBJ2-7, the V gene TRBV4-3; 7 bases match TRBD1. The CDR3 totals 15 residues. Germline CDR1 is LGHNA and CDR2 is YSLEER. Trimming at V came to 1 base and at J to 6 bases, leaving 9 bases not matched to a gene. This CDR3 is CASSQAGTRGREQYF. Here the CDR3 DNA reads TGCGCCAGCAGCCAAGCTGGGACAAGGGGGCGCGAGCAGTACTTC.

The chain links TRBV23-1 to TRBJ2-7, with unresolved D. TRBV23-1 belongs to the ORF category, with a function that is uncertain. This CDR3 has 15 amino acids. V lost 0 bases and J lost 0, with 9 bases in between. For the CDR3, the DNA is TGCGCCAGCAGTCAATCGTCCAGGTTCTCCTACGAGCAGTACTTC. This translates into CASSQSSRFSYEQYF.

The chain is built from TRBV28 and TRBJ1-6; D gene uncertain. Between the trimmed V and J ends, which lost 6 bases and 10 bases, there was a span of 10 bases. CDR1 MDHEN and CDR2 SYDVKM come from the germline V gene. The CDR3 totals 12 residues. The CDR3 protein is CASRTEVSPLHF. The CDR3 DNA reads TGTGCCAGCAGGACGGAGGTCTCACCCCTCCACTTT.

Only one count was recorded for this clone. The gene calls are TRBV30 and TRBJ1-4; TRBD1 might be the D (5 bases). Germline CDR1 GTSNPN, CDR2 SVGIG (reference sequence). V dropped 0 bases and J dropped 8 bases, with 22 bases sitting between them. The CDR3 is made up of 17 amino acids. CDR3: CAWSVSPQGGWQEKLFF. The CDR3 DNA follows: TGTGCCTGGAGTGTATCCCCGCAGGGCGGATGGCAGGAAAAACTGTTTTTT.

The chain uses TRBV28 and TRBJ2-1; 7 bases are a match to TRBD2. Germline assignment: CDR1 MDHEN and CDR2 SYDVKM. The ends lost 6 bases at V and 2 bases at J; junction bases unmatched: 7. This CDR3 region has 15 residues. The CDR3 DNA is TGTGCCAGCAGCCTCCGCGGGGGTACCTACAATGAGCAGTTCTTC. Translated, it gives CASSLRGGTYNEQFF. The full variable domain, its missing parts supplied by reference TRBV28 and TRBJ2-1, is DVKVTQSSRYLVKRTGEKVFLECVQDMDHENMFWYRQDPGLGLRLIYFSYDVKMKEKGDIPEGYSVSREKKERFSLILESASTNQTSMYLCASSLRGGTYNEQFFGPGTRLTVL.

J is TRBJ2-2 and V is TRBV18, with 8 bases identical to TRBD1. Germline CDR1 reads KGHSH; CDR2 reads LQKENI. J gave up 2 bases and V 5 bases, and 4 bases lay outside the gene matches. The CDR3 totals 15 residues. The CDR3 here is CASSADRVNTGELFF. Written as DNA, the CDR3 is TGTGCCAGCTCAGCGGACAGGGTTAACACCGGGGAGCTGTTTTTT.

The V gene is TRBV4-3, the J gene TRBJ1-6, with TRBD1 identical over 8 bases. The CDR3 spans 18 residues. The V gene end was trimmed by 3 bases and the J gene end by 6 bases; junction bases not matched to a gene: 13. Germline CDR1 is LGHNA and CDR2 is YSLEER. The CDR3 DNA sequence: TGCGCCAGCAGCCAGCACTTGGGACAGGCAGCGAGTAATTCACCCCTCCACTTT. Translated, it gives CASSQHLGQAASNSPLHF.

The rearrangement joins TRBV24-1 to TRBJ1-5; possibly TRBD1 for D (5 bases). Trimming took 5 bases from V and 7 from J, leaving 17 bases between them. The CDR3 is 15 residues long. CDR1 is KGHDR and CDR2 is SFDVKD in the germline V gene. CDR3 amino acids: CATSAGRGSHQPQHF. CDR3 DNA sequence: TGTGCCACCAGTGCCGGGAGGGGTTCGCACCAGCCCCAGCATTTT.

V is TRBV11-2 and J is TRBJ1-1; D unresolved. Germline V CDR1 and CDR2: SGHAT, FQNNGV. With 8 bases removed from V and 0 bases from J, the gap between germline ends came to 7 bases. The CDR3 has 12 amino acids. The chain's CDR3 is CASGSVNTEAFF. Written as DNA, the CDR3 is TGTGCCAGCGGGTCGGTGAACACTGAAGCTTTCTTT.

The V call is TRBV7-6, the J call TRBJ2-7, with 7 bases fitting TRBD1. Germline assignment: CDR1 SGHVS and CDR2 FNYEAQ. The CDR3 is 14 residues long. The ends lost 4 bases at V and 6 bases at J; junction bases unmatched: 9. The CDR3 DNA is TGTGCCAGCAGCTCCTCCCGGGACAGCATCGAGCAGTACTTC. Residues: CASSSSRDSIEQYF.

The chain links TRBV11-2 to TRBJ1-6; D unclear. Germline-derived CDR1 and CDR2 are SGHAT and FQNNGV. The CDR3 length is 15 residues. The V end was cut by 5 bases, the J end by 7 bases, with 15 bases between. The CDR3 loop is CASSDLGRMNSPLHF. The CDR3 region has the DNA TGTGCCAGCAGCGACCTCGGACGGATGAATTCACCCCTCCACTTT.

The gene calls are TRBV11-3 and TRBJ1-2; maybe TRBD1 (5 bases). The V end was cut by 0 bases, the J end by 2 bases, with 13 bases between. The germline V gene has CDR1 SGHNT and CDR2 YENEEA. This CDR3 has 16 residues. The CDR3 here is CASSLEGREGNYGYTF. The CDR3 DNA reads TGTGCCAGCAGCTTAGAAGGGAGGGAGGGGAACTATGGCTACACCTTC.

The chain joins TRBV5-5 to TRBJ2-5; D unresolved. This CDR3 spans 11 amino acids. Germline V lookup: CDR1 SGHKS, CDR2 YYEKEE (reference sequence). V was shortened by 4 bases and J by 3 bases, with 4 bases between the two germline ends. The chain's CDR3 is CASSREETQYF. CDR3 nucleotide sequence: TGTGCCAGCAGCCGGGAAGAGACCCAGTACTTC.

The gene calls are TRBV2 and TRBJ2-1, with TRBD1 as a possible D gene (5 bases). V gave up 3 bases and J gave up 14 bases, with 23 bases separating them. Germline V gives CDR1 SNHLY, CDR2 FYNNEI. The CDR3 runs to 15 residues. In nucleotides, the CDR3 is TGTGCCAGCAGTGATTCCAGGGCGGCCGGTGGAAGGAAGTTCTTC. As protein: CASSDSRAAGGRKFF.

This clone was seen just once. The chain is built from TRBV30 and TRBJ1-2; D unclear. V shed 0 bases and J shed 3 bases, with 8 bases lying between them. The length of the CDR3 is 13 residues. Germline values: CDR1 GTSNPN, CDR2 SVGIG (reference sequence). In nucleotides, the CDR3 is TGTGCCTGGAGTGTATCCCAGGACTATGGCTACACCTTC. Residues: CAWSVSQDYGYTF.

The CDR3 DNA sequence: TGCGCCAGCAGCTCAGGGACAGTTGCCACAGATACGCAGTATTTT. Encoded protein: CASSSGTVATDTQYF. This chain uses TRBV5-1 with TRBJ2-3, with 7 bases identical to TRBD1. In germline, CDR1 is SGHRS, CDR2 YFSETQ. V lost 3 bases and J lost 2; bases outside the gene matches: 6. The CDR3 runs to 15 residues.

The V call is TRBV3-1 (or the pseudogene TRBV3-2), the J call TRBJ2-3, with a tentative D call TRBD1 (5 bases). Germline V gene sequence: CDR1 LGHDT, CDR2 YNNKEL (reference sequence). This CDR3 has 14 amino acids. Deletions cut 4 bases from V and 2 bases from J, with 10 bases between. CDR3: CASSLRGNTDTQYF. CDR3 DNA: TGTGCCAGCAGCCTAAGGGGCAACACAGATACGCAGTATTTT.

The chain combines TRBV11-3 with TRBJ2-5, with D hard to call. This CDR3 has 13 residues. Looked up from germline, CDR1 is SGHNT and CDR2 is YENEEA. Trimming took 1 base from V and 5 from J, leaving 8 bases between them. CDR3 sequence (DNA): TGTGCCAGCAGCTTAGGGTTGGGGGAGACCCAGTACTTC. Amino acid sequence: CASSLGLGETQYF.

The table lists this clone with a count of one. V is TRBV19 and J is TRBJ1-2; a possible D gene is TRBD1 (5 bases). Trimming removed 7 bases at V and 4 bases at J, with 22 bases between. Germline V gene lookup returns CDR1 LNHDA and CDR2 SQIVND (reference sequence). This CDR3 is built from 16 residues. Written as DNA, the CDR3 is TGTGCCAGTAACCCATCCACAAGATCGGGGGGCTATGGCTACACCTTC. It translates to CASNPSTRSGGYGYTF.

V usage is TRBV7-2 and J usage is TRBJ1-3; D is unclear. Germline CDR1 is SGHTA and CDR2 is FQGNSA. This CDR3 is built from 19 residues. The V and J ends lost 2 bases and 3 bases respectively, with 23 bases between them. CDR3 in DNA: TGTGCCAGCAGCTTACATTTAGAGGGCTTTTCGCGGAGTGGAAACACCATATATTTT. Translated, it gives CASSLHLEGFSRSGNTIYF.

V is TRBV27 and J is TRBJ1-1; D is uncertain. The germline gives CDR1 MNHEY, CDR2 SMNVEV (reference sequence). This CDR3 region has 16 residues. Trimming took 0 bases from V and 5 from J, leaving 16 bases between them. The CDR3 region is CASSLSSGRRGTEAFF. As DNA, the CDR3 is TGTGCCAGCAGTTTATCTTCGGGCAGAAGAGGGACTGAAGCTTTCTTT.